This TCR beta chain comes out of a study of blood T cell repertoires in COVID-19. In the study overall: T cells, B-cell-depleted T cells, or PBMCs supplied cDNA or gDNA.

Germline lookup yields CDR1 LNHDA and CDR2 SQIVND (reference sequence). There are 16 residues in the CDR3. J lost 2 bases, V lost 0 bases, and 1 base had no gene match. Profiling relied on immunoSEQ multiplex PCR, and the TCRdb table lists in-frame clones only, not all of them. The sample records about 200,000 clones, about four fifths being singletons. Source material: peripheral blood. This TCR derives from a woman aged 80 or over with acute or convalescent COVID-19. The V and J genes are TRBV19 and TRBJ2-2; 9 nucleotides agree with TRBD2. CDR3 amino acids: CASSIEGTSNTGELFF. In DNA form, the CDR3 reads TGTGCCAGTAGTATAGAAGGGACTAGCAACACCGGGGAGCTGTTTTTT. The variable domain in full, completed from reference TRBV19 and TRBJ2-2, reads DGGITQSPKYLFRKEGQNVTLSCEQNLNHDAMYWYRQDPGQGLRLIYYSQIVNDFQKGDIAEGYSVSREKKESFPLTVTSAQKNPTAFYLCASSIEGTSNTGELFFGEGSRLTVL.